Following are 29 T cell receptor beta chains from one sample sequenced in a study of identical twins. From the 5' RACE reads, TCRdb called clonotypes with MiXCR, one entry per CDR3 protein. The sample includes 690,000 or so distinct CDR3 sequences, more than 6.5% seen only once; the top ten take around 0.95%. The data were also submitted as part of a second study, on yellow fever vaccine responses in identical twins.

Sequenced material: PBMCs. The receptors originated from a woman under 30 in good health.

The rearrangement links TRBV29-1 to TRBJ2-5; a weak D match, TRBD1 (7 bases). Germline V gene sequence: CDR1 SQVTM, CDR2 ANQGSEA. The CDR3 has 13 residues. V lost 5 bases and J lost 5, with 15 bases in between. DNA of the CDR3: TGCAGCGTTCGCGACCCAGGGGGGGAGACCCAGTACTTC. Its translation: CSVRDPGGETQYF.

In this sample, this clonotype turned up a few times. The V gene is TRBV6-5, the J gene TRBJ2-3, with D unresolved. From germline, CDR1 is MNHEY and CDR2 SVGAGI. CDR3 length: 12 amino acids. The ends were cut back, 10 bases at V and 3 bases at J, with 11 bases in the middle. Here the CDR3 reads CATRRWTDTQYF. The CDR3, as DNA: TGTGCCACCCGGAGATGGACAGATACGCAGTATTTT.

The V call is TRBV6-1, the J call TRBJ2-3; D possibly corresponds to TRBD1 (6 bases). CDR1 is MNHNS, CDR2 SASEGT, per germline. Trimming left V 6 bases short and J 4 bases short, with 14 bases between. The CDR3 loop spans 14 amino acids. CDR3 loop: CASSEQGYADTQYF. The CDR3 DNA follows: TGTGCCAGCAGCGAACAGGGTTATGCAGATACGCAGTATTTT.

This clonotype came up many times. The chain links TRBV12-3 or TRBV12-4 to TRBJ2-7; no firm D call. The ends were cut back, 2 bases at V and 7 bases at J, with 12 bases in the middle. CDR3 length: 13 amino acids. The CDR3 sequence is CASSLYPSREQYF. The CDR3, as DNA: TGTGCCAGCAGTTTATACCCGAGTCGAGAGCAGTACTTC.

With respect to this clonotype: Lacking the conserved final phenylalanine or tryptophan, this CDR3 likely reflects a read error. It is unclear where the CDR3 begins or ends on the DNA, so no DNA is shown, and the CDR3 is as TCRdb lists it. The CDR3 loop reads CAISEYPGETDL. The genes are TRBV10-3 and TRBJ2-4; TRBD1 is taken as the D call from the table, unchecked against the DNA. Germline assignment: CDR1 ENHRY and CDR2 SYGVKD. The CDR3 spans 12 residues, counting both ends.

This chain joins TRBV5-5 and TRBJ2-2; D gene unclear. The CDR3 is made up of 14 amino acids. Germline CDR1 reads SGHKS; CDR2 reads YYEKEE (reference sequence). V shed 0 bases and J shed 5 bases, with 8 bases lying between them. CDR3 loop: CASSLEVGTGELFF. CDR3 DNA: TGTGCCAGCAGCTTGGAGGTCGGAACCGGGGAGCTGTTTTTT. The full variable domain, completed using reference TRBV5-5 and TRBJ2-2, is DAGVTQSPTHLIKTRGQQVTLRCSPISGHKSVSWYQQVLGQGPQFIFQYYEKEERGRGNFPDRFSARQFPNYSSELNVNALLLGDSALYLCASSLEVGTGELFFGEGSRLTVL.

In its sample, this clonotype was seen many times. The chain uses TRBV5-1 and TRBJ2-7; 7 bases map to TRBD2. The CDR3 is 13 residues long. The germline gives CDR1 SGHRS, CDR2 YFSETQ. After removal of 2 bases from V and 2 bases from J, the junction contained 1 base not matched to a gene. The CDR3 nucleotides are TGCGCCAGCAGCTTTGCGGGGGCCTACGAGCAGTACTTC. It translates to CASSFAGAYEQYF.

This clonotype was seen many times. The chain uses TRBV12-3 or TRBV12-4 and TRBJ2-2; weak D call: TRBD2 (6 bases). The length of the CDR3 is 16 residues. Trimming stripped 4 bases from V and 8 bases from J, with 20 bases between. The CDR3: CASSSALRAGSGELFF. CDR3 in DNA: TGTGCCAGCAGTTCCGCCCTCCGGGCGGGGTCGGGGGAGCTGTTTTTT.

This clonotype was picked up a small number of times. The gene calls are TRBV13 and TRBJ2-1; possible D gene TRBD2, 6 bases. The CDR3 runs 14 residues. Germline V gives CDR1 PRHDT, CDR2 FYEKMQ (reference sequence). V lost 9 bases to trimming and J lost 4 bases, with 16 bases between them. The CDR3 DNA sequence: TGTGCCAGTAAATCCGGCGGGGTTTACAATGAGCAGTTCTTC. It codes for CASKSGGVYNEQFF.

The chain employs TRBV27 and TRBJ2-1, with D perhaps assigned TRBD1 or TRBD2 (5 bases each). CDR1 and CDR2 from the germline V gene are MNHEY and SMNVEV (reference sequence). The CDR3 is 17 amino acids. Trimming took 4 bases from V and 3 from J, leaving 19 bases between them. The CDR3 region has the DNA TGTGCCAGCAGTTCGGGACCCTGGGTACAGCTCTACAATGAGCAGTTCTTC. Translating it yields CASSSGPWVQLYNEQFF.

This clonotype was detected only a few times. The J gene is TRBJ1-4, the V gene TRBV7-9; no definite D call. Trimming removed 4 bases at V and 5 bases at J, with 8 bases between. The CDR3 is 13 amino acids. The germline V gene encodes CDR1 SEHNR and CDR2 FQNEAQ (reference sequence). CDR3 residues: CASSSFQNEKLFF. The CDR3 DNA reads as TGTGCCAGCAGCTCTTTCCAGAATGAAAAACTGTTTTTT.

This clonotype came up a few times. J is TRBJ2-5 and V is TRBV5-1, with D perhaps matching TRBD1 (6 bases). V lost 4 bases, J lost 5 bases, and 18 bases lay in between. Germline values: CDR1 SGHRS, CDR2 YFSETQ. This CDR3 comprises 15 residues. The CDR3: CASSRNSGDAETQYF. The CDR3 region has the DNA TGCGCCAGCAGCCGCAACTCAGGGGACGCGGAGACCCAGTACTTC.

V gene TRBV6-1 combines with J gene TRBJ1-4; 7 bases align to TRBD1. Germline trimming cut 7 bases from V and 5 bases from J; bases unmatched to any gene: 7. Germline loops: CDR1 MNHNS, CDR2 SASEGT. This CDR3 contains 14 residues. Here the CDR3 DNA reads TGTGCCAGCAATCAAGCAGGGGGAAATGAAAAACTGTTTTTT. Residues: CASNQAGGNEKLFF.

In its sample, this clonotype was seen a few times. This chain connects TRBV6-1 to TRBJ2-7; D might be TRBD1 (5 bases). The V end was cut by 5 bases, the J end by 2 bases, with 22 bases between. Per germline, CDR1 MNHNS and CDR2 SASEGT. This CDR3 has 17 amino acids. CDR3 amino acids: CASSITATRQGTYEQYF. The CDR3 bases are TGTGCCAGCAGTATTACCGCAACCCGGCAGGGCACCTACGAGCAGTACTTC.

This clonotype has at least ten counts. The chain joins TRBV6-5 to TRBJ2-5, with TRBD2 identical over 7 bases. V trimming: 8 bases; J trimming: 5 bases; junction bases outside the gene matches: 17. From germline, CDR1 is MNHEY and CDR2 SVGAGI. The CDR3 is 16 amino acids. DNA of the CDR3: TGTGCCAGCGGGTTCCCGGGGGGAGGTTCCCTGGAGACCCAGTACTTC. Amino acids: CASGFPGGGSLETQYF.

The V and J genes are TRBV7-8 and TRBJ1-1; 7 bases map to TRBD1. The junction had 5 bases not matched to a gene; V was cut back by 1 base and J by 0 bases. This CDR3 is built from 16 residues. Germline CDR1 reads SGHVS; CDR2 reads FQNEAQ. CDR3 region: CASSLDRQGLNTEAFF. The CDR3 DNA reads TGTGCCAGCAGCTTAGACCGACAGGGATTGAACACTGAAGCTTTCTTT.

This clonotype was found a few times. The V and J genes are TRBV29-1 and TRBJ2-3, with D possibly matching TRBD2 (7 bases). Looked up from germline, CDR1 is SQVTM and CDR2 is ANQGSEA. V shed 8 bases and J shed 0 bases, with 15 bases lying between them. The CDR3 has 14 residues. The CDR3 DNA follows: TGCAGCTCCTTGGGGGGGCTTAGCACAGATACGCAGTATTTT. Translated, it gives CSSLGGLSTDTQYF.

This clonotype was observed many times. The CDR3: CSVEVQQETQYF. The CDR3, as DNA: TGCAGCGTTGAAGTCCAGCAAGAGACCCAGTACTTC. The gene calls are TRBV29-1 and TRBJ2-5, with unresolved D. This CDR3 region has 12 residues. Looked up from germline, CDR1 is SQVTM and CDR2 is ANQGSEA. Trimming cost V 1 base and J 2 bases, with 5 bases left between them.

This clonotype was counted a few times. The V call is TRBV5-1, the J call TRBJ2-2; no reliable D call. This CDR3 has 14 amino acids. Trimming pared 3 bases from V and 1 base from J, leaving 7 bases between. Germline CDR1 is SGHRS and CDR2 is YFSETQ. The CDR3 spells CASSSIKNTGELFF. Here the CDR3 DNA reads TGCGCCAGCAGCTCGATAAAGAACACCGGGGAGCTGTTTTTT.

V and J are TRBV7-8 and TRBJ2-2; TRBD2 matches at 11 bases. CDR1 is SGHVS, CDR2 FQNEAQ, per germline. Losses at the gene ends were 5 bases for V and 6 bases for J; bases not matched to a gene: 8. This CDR3 is built from 16 residues. As DNA, the CDR3 is TGTGCCAGCAGCCTATTACTACTAGCGGGGGCCGGGGAGCTGTTTTTT. As protein: CASSLLLLAGAGELFF.

This clonotype was detected ten times or more. J is TRBJ2-1 and V is TRBV29-1; 7 positions agree with TRBD2. V shed 3 bases and J 9 bases; nucleotides not matched to a gene: 8. The germline V gene encodes CDR1 SQVTM and CDR2 ANQGSEA. CDR3 length: 13 residues. The CDR3 is CSVDVAGWSEQFF. In DNA form, the CDR3 reads TGCAGCGTTGATGTAGCGGGCTGGAGTGAGCAGTTCTTC.

In this sample, this clonotype turned up a few times. The J gene is TRBJ2-4, the V gene TRBV9; D is possibly TRBD1 (6 bases). There are 16 residues in the CDR3. From germline, CDR1 is SGDLS and CDR2 YYNGEE. V lost 4 bases and J 3 bases, leaving 17 bases between the germline ends. CDR3 coding DNA: TGTGCCAGCAGCCCCGAACAGGGTTCGGGCAAAAACATTCAGTACTTC. Its protein product is CASSPEQGSGKNIQYF. Supplemented by reference TRBV9 and TRBJ2-4, the full variable domain reads DSGVTQTPKHLITATGQRVTLRCSPRSGDLSVYWYQQSLDQGLQFLIQYYNGEERAKGNILERFSAQQFPDLHSELNLSSLELGDSALYFCASSPEQGSGKNIQYFGAGTRLSVL.

The sample holds a few counts of this clonotype. The chain combines TRBV20-1 with TRBJ2-7; perhaps TRBD2 as D (5 bases). CDR3 length: 12 amino acids. V was pared by 2 bases and J by 7 bases, with 12 bases between. Germline V gives CDR1 DFQATT, CDR2 SNEGSKA (reference sequence). The CDR3 region has the DNA TGCAGTGCTAGACAAAGGAGGTGGGAGCAGTACTTC. Protein: CSARQRRWEQYF.

The chain is built from TRBV4-3 and TRBJ2-5, with D possibly matching TRBD1 (5 bases). Germline values: CDR1 LGHNA, CDR2 YSLEER. The CDR3 totals 14 residues. The V end was cut by 1 base, the J end by 9 bases, with 15 bases between. The CDR3 sequence: CASSQAGQGGSQYF. DNA for the CDR3: TGCGCCAGCAGCCAAGCCGGGCAGGGTGGGTCCCAGTACTTC.

This clonotype turned up a few times. The chain carries TRBV6-5 and TRBJ2-3, with 10 bases that match TRBD2. There are 15 residues in the CDR3. CDR1 is MNHEY, CDR2 SVGAGI, per germline. V lost 7 bases and J lost 5; bases outside the gene matches: 9. DNA of the CDR3: TGTGCCAGCATGTTTTCTAGCGGGGGTAGAGATACGCAGTATTTT. This encodes CASMFSSGGRDTQYF.

The chain employs TRBV15 and TRBJ2-7; D call uncertain. Deletions cut 1 base from V and 0 bases from J, with 7 bases between. This CDR3 spans 14 amino acids. Germline loops: CDR1 LNHNV, CDR2 YYDKDF (reference sequence). CDR3 region: CATSRVDASYEQYF. The CDR3 bases are TGTGCCACCAGCAGAGTTGACGCCTCCTACGAGCAGTACTTC.

The V call is TRBV9, the J call TRBJ2-7; possibly TRBD1 or TRBD2 for D (5 bases each). V lost 4 bases to trimming and J lost 4 bases, with 21 bases between them. Germline V gives CDR1 SGDLS, CDR2 YYNGEE. CDR3 size: 16 residues. CDR3 in amino acids: CASSTGMGQTLYEQYF. CDR3 bases: TGTGCCAGCAGCACGGGGATGGGGCAGACACTATACGAGCAGTACTTC.

Many counts were recorded for this clonotype. The V gene is TRBV7-2, the J gene TRBJ2-7; tentative D call: TRBD1 (5 bases). Trimming took off 1 base at V and 2 bases at J, with 12 bases between the two ends. The CDR3 consists of 15 residues. CDR1 is SGHTA, CDR2 FQGNSA, per germline. CDR3 nucleotides: TGTGCCAGCAGCTTAGTACAGGCAATGACCTACGAGCAGTACTTC. Its translation: CASSLVQAMTYEQYF.

The V gene is TRBV10-3, the J gene TRBJ2-7; D assignment may be TRBD1 or TRBD2 (5 bases each). The CDR3 length is 18 residues. CDR1 and CDR2 (germline): ENHRY, SYGVKD. Trimming shortened V by 2 bases and J by 0 bases, and 20 bases separated the two germline ends. Written as DNA, the CDR3 is TGTGCCATCAGTGAGGGGGTTTTTGAGGGACGCCGCTCCTACGAGCAGTACTTC. Translated: CAISEGVFEGRRSYEQYF.